Following are 29 T cell receptor beta chains from one sample sequenced in a study of radiotherapy plus CTLA-4 blockade in lung cancer (dated by TCRdb to the late 2010s). The library was prepared using the immunoSEQ multiplex PCR assay. TCRdb carries this immuneACCESS record with in-frame sequences only. Its versions omit some clonotypes, under half of them owing to an unresolved V gene in the studies checked, with the rest unexplained. Recorded for this sample are more than 60,000 clones; around 69% of them occurred a single time. Approximately 2.8% of the sample comes from the top ten. This material consisted of peripheral blood, taken from a patient treated with radiotherapy plus ipilimumab. These TCRs come from a human donor with non-small cell lung cancer who had a complete response to radiotherapy plus ipilimumab.

This clone was observed a handful of times. The V gene is TRBV7-9, the J gene TRBJ2-2; a weak D match, TRBD1 (6 bases). The CDR3 spans 14 residues. The V end was cut by 4 bases, the J end by 1 base, with 7 bases between. Germline CDR1 and CDR2: SEHNR and FQNEAQ (reference sequence). CDR3 in DNA: TGTGCCAGCAGCTCGGGACAGAACACCGGGGAGCTGTTTTTT. This gives the protein CASSSGQNTGELFF.

V is TRBV14 and J is TRBJ2-7; the D gene is possibly TRBD1 (5 bases). Germline values: CDR1 SGHDN, CDR2 FVKESK. The CDR3 is 13 residues long. Trimming took 2 bases from V and 2 from J, leaving 7 bases between them. The CDR3 spells CASSQTGTYEQYF. CDR3 DNA sequence: TGTGCCAGCAGCCAAACAGGAACCTACGAGCAGTACTTC.

This sequence joins TRBV10-3 and TRBJ2-3, with 8 bases lining up with TRBD1. The germline CDR1 and CDR2 sequences are ENHRY and SYGVKD. V shed 8 bases and J 7 bases; nucleotides not matched to a gene: 11. This CDR3 contains 14 residues. CDR3 DNA: TGTGCCATCCGGACAGGGAATTTAACAAATACGCAGTATTTT. Its translation: CAIRTGNLTNTQYF.

This chain joins TRBV30 and TRBJ1-4, with 7 nucleotides matching TRBD1. Trimming took 1 base from V and 8 from J; bases not matched to a gene: 10. This CDR3 comprises 15 residues. The germline gives CDR1 GTSNPN, CDR2 SVGIG (reference sequence). This CDR3 reads CAWSGAGTRGEKLFF. The CDR3 region has the DNA TGTGCCTGGAGTGGGGCAGGGACCAGGGGGGAAAAACTGTTTTTT.

The CDR3 loop is CASSLGSLNLSEQFF. CDR3 DNA sequence: TGCGCCAGCAGCTTGGGGTCCCTCAACTTGAGTGAGCAGTTCTTC. The chain employs TRBV5-1 and TRBJ2-1; no firm D call. This CDR3 has 15 amino acids. Germline loops: CDR1 SGHRS, CDR2 YFSETQ. The V end lost 0 bases, the J end lost 9 bases, and 16 bases lay between the germline ends.

This clone was observed a few times. This chain connects TRBV10-1 to TRBJ2-7; 7 bases map to TRBD2. The CDR3 sequence is 15 residues long. The J segment lost 6 bases and the V segment lost 2 bases, leaving 10 bases of the junction unmatched. The germline gives CDR1 WNHNN, CDR2 SYGVQD (reference sequence). Here the CDR3 reads CASSERPWGEGEQYF. The CDR3 nucleotides read TGCGCCAGCAGTGAGCGCCCGTGGGGGGAGGGCGAGCAGTACTTC.

The V gene is TRBV27, the J gene TRBJ2-4; 7 bases agree with TRBD2. Germline-derived CDR1 and CDR2 are MNHEY and SMNVEV (reference sequence). CDR3 size: 15 residues. The V gene end was trimmed by 5 bases and the J gene end by 1 base; junction bases not matched to a gene: 5. CDR3 in amino acids: CASSPWGGAKNIQYF. The DNA for the CDR3 is TGTGCCAGCAGTCCTTGGGGGGGGGCCAAAAACATTCAGTACTTC.

The V call is TRBV5-5, the J call TRBJ1-2; D might be TRBD1 (6 bases). CDR3 length: 15 residues. Germline V gives CDR1 SGHKS, CDR2 YYEKEE (reference sequence). V was clipped by 5 bases and J by 0 bases, with 14 bases between them. DNA of the CDR3: TGTGCCAGCAGAAATTGGACAGACCCTAACTATGGCTACACCTTC. Residues: CASRNWTDPNYGYTF.

The V gene is TRBV6-1, the J gene TRBJ1-5; D is possibly TRBD1 (5 bases). From germline, CDR1 is MNHNS and CDR2 SASEGT. With 3 bases removed from V and 2 bases from J, the gap between germline ends came to 11 bases. The CDR3 contains 15 residues. DNA of the CDR3: TGTGCCAGCAGTGACAGGACAAGGGGCAATCAGCCCCAGCATTTT. This codes for CASSDRTRGNQPQHF.

The J gene is TRBJ2-5, the V gene TRBV15, with a weak D call TRBD2 (5 bases). The assigned J gene may be wrong: the sequence end matches TRBJ2-7 better. Germline CDR1 is LNHNV and CDR2 is YYDKDF (reference sequence). CDR3 size: 12 residues. The CDR3 nucleotides read TGTGCCACCAGCAGAGCGGGGTACGAGCAGTACTTC. Amino acid sequence: CATSRAGYEQYF.

V usage is TRBV29-1 and J usage is TRBJ1-2; D remains unclear. The CDR3 sequence is 12 residues long. Germline V CDR1 and CDR2: SQVTM, ANQGSEA. V was trimmed by 5 bases and J by 2 bases, leaving 9 bases between them. CDR3 amino acids: CSVPMANYGYTF. The DNA for the CDR3 is TGCAGCGTTCCGATGGCCAACTATGGCTACACCTTC. Complete variable domain (other parts from reference TRBV29-1 and TRBJ1-2): SAVISQKPSRDICQRGTSLTIQCQVDSQVTMMFWYRQQPGQSLTLIATANQGSEATYESGFVIDKFPISRPNLTFSTLTVSNMSPEDSSIYLCSVPMANYGYTFGSGTRLTVV.

The chain carries TRBV5-1 and TRBJ2-7; 8 nucleotides match TRBD2. The end of the DNA aligns better with TRBJ2-5, so the J call may be wrong. The germline CDR1 and CDR2 sequences are SGHRS and YFSETQ. There are 17 residues in the CDR3. The CDR3 region has the DNA TGCGCCAGCAGCTTGATGGGAGGCCTAGCGGGTCAAGAGACCCAGTACTTC. As protein: CASSLMGGLAGQETQYF.

The V call is TRBV5-1, the J call TRBJ2-1; the match to TRBD1 covers 7 bases. Germline CDR1 is SGHRS and CDR2 is YFSETQ. After removal of 4 bases from V and 10 bases from J, the junction contained 11 bases not matched to a gene. The CDR3 spans 14 residues. Written as DNA, the CDR3 is TGCGCCAGCAGCCCCGGGACAGCGCGAGGGGAGCAGTTCTTC. Translating it yields CASSPGTARGEQFF.

A few counts support this clone. The chain combines TRBV6-1 with TRBJ1-3; TRBD1 agrees at 7 bases. Germline values: CDR1 MNHNS, CDR2 SASEGT. J lost 4 bases, V lost 8 bases, and 11 bases had no gene match. The CDR3 is 15 amino acids. The CDR3 here is CASSAVGQDGNTIYF. The CDR3 bases are TGTGCCAGCTCTGCAGTTGGACAGGACGGAAACACCATATATTTT.

The chain uses TRBV6-6 and TRBJ2-7; 12 nucleotides agree with TRBD1. This CDR3 has 15 residues. From germline, CDR1 is MNHNY and CDR2 SVGAGI (reference sequence). Unmatched junction bases numbered 7, after V lost 6 bases and J lost 4 bases. The CDR3 bases are TGTGCCAGCAGACAGAGGGACAGGGGGCTTTACGAGCAGTACTTC. Amino acid sequence: CASRQRDRGLYEQYF.

V and J are TRBV5-4 and TRBJ2-1, with D uncertain. The CDR3 is 13 residues long. V was trimmed by 0 bases and J by 6 bases, leaving 7 bases between them. Germline V lookup: CDR1 SGHNT, CDR2 YYREEE (reference sequence). As DNA, the CDR3 is TGTGCCAGCAGCTTGGACCGCGGCAATGAGCAGTTCTTC. Amino acids: CASSLDRGNEQFF.

The genes are TRBV2 and TRBJ2-2, with TRBD2 as a possible D gene (5 bases). Trimming left V 9 bases short and J 4 bases short, with 18 bases between. The germline V gene has CDR1 SNHLY and CDR2 FYNNEI. The CDR3 loop spans 15 amino acids. CDR3: CASRSGSGSTGELFF. CDR3 nucleotides: TGTGCCAGTAGGAGTGGGTCGGGAAGCACCGGGGAGCTGTTTTTT.

The chain links TRBV6-1 to TRBJ2-7, with D hard to call. Germline assignment: CDR1 MNHNS and CDR2 SASEGT. The CDR3 extends over 14 amino acids. Trimming left V 2 bases short and J 4 bases short, with 12 bases between. The CDR3 nucleotides read TGTGCCAGCAGTGAAACCTATAACCTATACGAGCAGTACTTC. Amino acid sequence: CASSETYNLYEQYF.

The chain employs TRBV7-9 and TRBJ2-7, with TRBD2 matching 9 bases. V lost 3 bases to trimming and J lost 4 bases; unmatched junction nucleotides: 7. The CDR3 loop spans 15 amino acids. Germline V gives CDR1 SEHNR, CDR2 FQNEAQ (reference sequence). The CDR3 region is CASSFASGVIYEQYF. CDR3 sequence (DNA): TGTGCCAGCAGCTTCGCTAGCGGGGTAATTTACGAGCAGTACTTC.

The rearrangement joins TRBV5-1 to TRBJ2-4, with D maybe TRBD2 (6 bases). Germline assignment: CDR1 SGHRS and CDR2 YFSETQ. The V end lost 4 bases, the J end lost 0 bases, and 14 bases lay between the germline ends. The CDR3 length is 16 residues. The CDR3 sequence is CASSRSEGLAKNIQYF. The CDR3 DNA follows: TGCGCCAGCAGCCGCTCGGAGGGGCTAGCCAAAAACATTCAGTACTTC.

The chain uses TRBV29-1 and TRBJ1-1; 7 bases fit TRBD1. From germline, CDR1 is SQVTM and CDR2 ANQGSEA. The CDR3 consists of 14 residues. V lost 6 bases, J lost 4 bases, and 11 bases stayed unmatched. The CDR3 DNA is TGCAGCGTCCTTGAGCAGGGGGTAAGCACTGAAGCTTTCTTT. Encoded protein: CSVLEQGVSTEAFF. Combining the CDR3 with reference TRBV29-1 and TRBJ1-1 gives the whole variable domain SAVISQKPSRDICQRGTSLTIQCQVDSQVTMMFWYRQQPGQSLTLIATANQGSEATYESGFVIDKFPISRPNLTFSTLTVSNMSPEDSSIYLCSVLEQGVSTEAFFGQGTRLTVV.

The V call is TRBV4-1, the J call TRBJ2-1; TRBD2 agrees at 10 bases. The CDR3 has 16 amino acids. V shed 2 bases and J 8 bases; nucleotides not matched to a gene: 9. From germline, CDR1 is MGHRA and CDR2 YSYEKL. The CDR3 protein is CASSQQSGRGRDEQFF. The CDR3 DNA sequence: TGCGCCAGCAGCCAACAAAGCGGGAGGGGGCGTGATGAGCAGTTCTTC.

The gene calls are TRBV6-5 and TRBJ1-2; the D gene is possibly TRBD1 (6 bases). The CDR3 is 14 amino acids. The germline V gene encodes CDR1 MNHEY and CDR2 SVGAGI. V was pared by 6 bases and J by 0 bases, with 11 bases between. The CDR3 nucleotides are TGTGCCAGCAGAGAGAGACAGGCTAACTATGGCTACACCTTC. As protein: CASRERQANYGYTF.

The chain has TRBV30 and TRBJ1-1; D gene uncertain. The CDR3 is 12 residues long. Germline V CDR1 and CDR2: GTSNPN, SVGIG (reference sequence). V was clipped by 1 base and J by 1 base, with 4 bases between them. This chain's CDR3 is CAWSDGNTEAFF. CDR3 DNA: TGTGCCTGGAGTGACGGGAACACTGAAGCTTTCTTT. Variable domain in full (rest from reference TRBV30 and TRBJ1-1): SQTIHQWPATLVQPVGSPLSLECTVEGTSNPNLYWYRQAAGRGLQLLFYSVGIGQISSEVPQNLSASRPQDRQFILSSKKLLLSDSGFYLCAWSDGNTEAFFGQGTRLTVV.

The chain joins TRBV7-9 to TRBJ2-5; 10 bases are shared with TRBD1. V shed 5 bases and J 5 bases; nucleotides not matched to a gene: 11. CDR1 and CDR2 from the germline V gene are SEHNR and FQNEAQ (reference sequence). This CDR3 is built from 16 residues. In DNA form, the CDR3 reads TGTGCCAGCAGCCGATTAGGCGACAGGGGGCTGGAGACCCAGTACTTC. Translated: CASSRLGDRGLETQYF.

This chain connects TRBV28 to TRBJ1-2; tentative D call: TRBD1 (6 bases). Germline loops: CDR1 MDHEN, CDR2 SYDVKM. The CDR3 is 16 residues long. Trimming stripped 7 bases from V and 1 base from J, with 19 bases between. The CDR3 bases are TGTGCCAGCACTGTAGGGGGTATGATGGATAACTATGGCTACACCTTC. It specifies CASTVGGMMDNYGYTF.

The chain employs TRBV29-1 and TRBJ2-1; 12 bases match TRBD2. V shed 5 bases, J shed 6 bases, and the junction held 17 bases outside the gene matches. The CDR3 is 18 amino acids. Germline V gene lookup returns CDR1 SQVTM and CDR2 ANQGSEA. CDR3 sequence: CSVHPRKTSGGKGNEQFF. In DNA, the CDR3 is TGCAGCGTTCACCCCCGGAAGACTAGCGGGGGAAAAGGCAATGAGCAGTTCTTC.

This clone was detected once. The rearrangement joins TRBV5-1 to TRBJ1-5, with TRBD1 identical over 10 bases. The CDR3 is made up of 17 amino acids. After removal of 2 bases from V and 2 bases from J, the junction contained 7 bases not matched to a gene. The germline V gene encodes CDR1 SGHRS and CDR2 YFSETQ. The CDR3 loop reads CASSFGTGESGNQPQHF. The DNA for the CDR3 is TGCGCCAGCAGCTTTGGGACAGGGGAGTCGGGCAATCAGCCCCAGCATTTT. The complete variable domain, with remaining parts taken from reference TRBV5-1 and TRBJ1-5, reads KAGVTQTPRYLIKTRGQQVTLSCSPISGHRSVSWYQQTPGQGLQFLFEYFSETQRNKGNFPGRFSGRQFSNSRSEMNVSTLELGDSALYLCASSFGTGESGNQPQHFGDGTRLSIL.

The chain employs TRBV7-3 and TRBJ2-1; tentatively, D is TRBD1 (6 bases). Germline CDR1 reads SGHTA; CDR2 reads FQGTGA. Trimming took off 5 bases at V and 5 bases at J, with 16 bases between the two ends. CDR3 length: 15 amino acids. CDR3 protein: CASSMRLTGDNEQFF. CDR3 bases: TGTGCCAGCAGCATGAGATTGACAGGAGACAATGAGCAGTTCTTC.